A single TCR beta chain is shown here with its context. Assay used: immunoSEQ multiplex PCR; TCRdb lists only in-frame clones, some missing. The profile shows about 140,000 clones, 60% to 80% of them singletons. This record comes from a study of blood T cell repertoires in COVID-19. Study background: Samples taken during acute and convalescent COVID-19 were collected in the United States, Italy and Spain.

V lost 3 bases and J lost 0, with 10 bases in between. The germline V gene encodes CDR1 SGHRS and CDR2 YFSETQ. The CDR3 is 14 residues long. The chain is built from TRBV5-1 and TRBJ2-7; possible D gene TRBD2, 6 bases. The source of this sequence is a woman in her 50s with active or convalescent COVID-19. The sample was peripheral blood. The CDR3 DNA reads TGCGCCAGCAGCTCTAGCGTGAACTCCTACGAGCAGTACTTC. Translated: CASSSSVNSYEQYF.